The text below deals with one TCR beta chain. Its target is unknown. These data originate in a study of blood T cells in healthy people across ages. Whole-study context: The capture of about one barcoded beta molecule per two T cells was achieved by template switching. Study-level results: Age advanced and TCR beta diversity per million T cells fell, roughly linearly.

This CDR3 has 16 amino acids. The germline CDR1 and CDR2 sequences are MNHEY and SMNVEV (reference sequence). Using a J-beta primer mix together with a sample-barcoded 5' primer, a second PCR was run for 7 to 11 cycles. MiXCR, applied by TCRdb to the 5' RACE reads, yields one record per CDR3 protein. The data contain 600,000 to 1,000,000 distinct CDR3 sequences, 58% of them singletons. The V call is TRBV27, the J call TRBJ2-4; TRBD2 agrees at 8 bases. The J call may be wrong; the DNA end is better matched by TRBJ2-7. The specimen was blood. This receptor was obtained from a man under 40 in good health. The CDR3 DNA is TGTGCCAGCAGTTTATCTACGGCGGGGGGTATTTACGAGCAGTACTTC. Amino acids: CASSLSTAGGIYEQYF.